This TCR beta chain derives from a study of technical replicates of blood from a few donors. The CDR3 is 13 residues long. V was clipped by 2 bases and J by 6 bases, with 11 bases between them. The germline V gene has CDR1 MNHEY and CDR2 SMNVEV (reference sequence). Sequencing used immunoSEQ multiplex PCR; TCRdb keeps in-frame clones, though not all of them. The top ten hold 0.3% to 0.5% of the sample, which has approximately 70,000 clones, about 94% seen once. The sample consisted of T cells isolated from PBMCs. This clonotype was obtained from a human donor in good health. The chain carries TRBV27 and TRBJ2-7; possible D gene TRBD1, 5 bases. The CDR3 sequence is CASSLGVRAEQYF. CDR3 sequence (DNA): TGTGCCAGCAGTTTAGGGGTCAGGGCCGAGCAGTACTTC.